One sample yielded the 5 T cell receptor beta chains listed below, sequenced in a study of T cell changes during pregnancy in multiple sclerosis (dated by TCRdb to the late 2010s). The library was prepared using the immunoSEQ multiplex PCR assay. Drawn from immuneACCESS, this table holds only the in-frame rearrangements with V and J called that TCRdb kept. Clones are partly lost; checked studies trace under half to an unresolved V gene and leave the rest unexplained. For this sample there are around 30,000 clones; around 93% appear just once. In total, the top ten clones hold approximately 0.39% of the sample. Here the sequenced sample was CD4+ T cells from peripheral blood mononuclear cells, taken after pregnancy. These receptors all stem from a female donor with multiple sclerosis, enrolled in a pregnancy study.

This clone occurred once. The chain couples TRBV27 to TRBJ2-2, with 8 bases aligning to TRBD1. V gave up 5 bases and J gave up 3 bases; unmatched junction bases: 5. Germline V gene lookup returns CDR1 MNHEY and CDR2 SMNVEV (reference sequence). This CDR3 has 15 residues. The CDR3 DNA reads as TGTGCCAGCAGTCCCAGGGGGCAGGACACCGGGGAGCTGTTTTTT. Translated, it gives CASSPRGQDTGELFF.

The J gene is TRBJ2-1, the V gene TRBV6-4, with D possibly matching TRBD1 (6 bases). V lost 6 bases to trimming and J lost 2 bases, with 8 bases between them. This CDR3 has 13 amino acids. From germline, CDR1 is MRHNA and CDR2 SNTAGT. The CDR3 spells CASRPGAYNEQFF. CDR3 sequence (DNA): TGTGCCAGCAGGCCAGGGGCCTACAATGAGCAGTTCTTC.

The V call is TRBV7-3, the J call TRBJ2-1, with D possibly being TRBD1 (6 bases). The V end lost 5 bases, the J end lost 0 bases, and 11 bases lay between the germline ends. Germline V gene sequence: CDR1 SGHTA, CDR2 FQGTGA. The CDR3 is 15 residues long. CDR3 nucleotide sequence: TGTGCCAGCAGCCCCACAGGGTACTCCTACAATGAGCAGTTCTTC. Translation: CASSPTGYSYNEQFF.

This sequence joins TRBV4-3 and TRBJ1-1; D is ambiguous. The CDR3 has 14 residues. Germline-derived CDR1 and CDR2 are LGHNA and YSLEER. V was clipped by 1 base and J by 0 bases, with 6 bases between them. The CDR3 DNA reads TGCGCCAGCAGCCAAGGCATAGTGAACACTGAAGCTTTCTTT. It specifies CASSQGIVNTEAFF.

The chain has TRBV6-6 and TRBJ1-3, with 8 bases aligning to TRBD1. V was pared by 6 bases and J by 3 bases, with 7 bases of the junction left unmatched. From germline, CDR1 is MNHNY and CDR2 SVGAGI (reference sequence). This CDR3 has 15 residues. The CDR3 nucleotides read TGTGCCAGCAGGACCTCCAGGGGGCTTGGAAACACCATATATTTT. Translation: CASRTSRGLGNTIYF.